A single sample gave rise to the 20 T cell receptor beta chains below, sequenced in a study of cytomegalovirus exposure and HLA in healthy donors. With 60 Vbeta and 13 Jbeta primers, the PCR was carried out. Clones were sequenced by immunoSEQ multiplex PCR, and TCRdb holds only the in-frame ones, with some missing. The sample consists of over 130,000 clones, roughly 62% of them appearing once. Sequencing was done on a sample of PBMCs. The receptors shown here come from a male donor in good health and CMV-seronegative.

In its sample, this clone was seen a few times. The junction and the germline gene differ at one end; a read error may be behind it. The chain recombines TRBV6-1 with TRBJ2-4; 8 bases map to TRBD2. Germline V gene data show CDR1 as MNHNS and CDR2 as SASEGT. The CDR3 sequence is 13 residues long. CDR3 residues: CASSEAFGTSETF. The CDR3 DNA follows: TGTGCCAGCAGTGAAGCGTTTGGGACTAGTGAAACCTTC.

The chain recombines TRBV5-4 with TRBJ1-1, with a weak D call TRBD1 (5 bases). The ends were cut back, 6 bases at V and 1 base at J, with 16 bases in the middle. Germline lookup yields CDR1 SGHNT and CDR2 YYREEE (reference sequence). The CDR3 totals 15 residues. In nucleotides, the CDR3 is TGTGCCAGCAACCCGACGGGGGACGCGAACACTGAAGCTTTCTTT. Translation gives CASNPTGDANTEAFF.

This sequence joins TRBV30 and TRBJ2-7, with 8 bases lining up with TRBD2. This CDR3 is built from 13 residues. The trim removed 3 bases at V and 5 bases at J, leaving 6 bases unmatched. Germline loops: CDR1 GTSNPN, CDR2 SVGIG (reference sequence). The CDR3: CAWSTGREDEQYF. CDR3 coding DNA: TGTGCCTGGAGCACCGGGAGGGAGGACGAGCAGTACTTC.

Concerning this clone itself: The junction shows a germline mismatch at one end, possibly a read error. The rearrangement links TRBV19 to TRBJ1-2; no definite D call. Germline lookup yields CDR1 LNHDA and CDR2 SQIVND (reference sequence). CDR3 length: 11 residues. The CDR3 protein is CASLDVGGYPF. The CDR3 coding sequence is TGTGCCAGCCTCGACGTTGGCGGCTACCCCTTC.

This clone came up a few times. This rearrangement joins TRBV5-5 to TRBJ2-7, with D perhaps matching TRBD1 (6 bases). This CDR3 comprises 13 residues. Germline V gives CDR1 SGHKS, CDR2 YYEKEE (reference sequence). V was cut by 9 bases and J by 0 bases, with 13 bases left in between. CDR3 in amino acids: CAIQDRNSYEQYF. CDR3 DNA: TGTGCCATTCAAGACAGGAACTCCTACGAGCAGTACTTC.

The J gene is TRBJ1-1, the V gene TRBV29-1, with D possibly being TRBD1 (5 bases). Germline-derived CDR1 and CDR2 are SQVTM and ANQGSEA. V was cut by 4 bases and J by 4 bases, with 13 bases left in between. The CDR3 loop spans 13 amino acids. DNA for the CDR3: TGCAGCGTTGGTACAGGACCCGGCACTGAAGCTTTCTTT. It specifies CSVGTGPGTEAFF.

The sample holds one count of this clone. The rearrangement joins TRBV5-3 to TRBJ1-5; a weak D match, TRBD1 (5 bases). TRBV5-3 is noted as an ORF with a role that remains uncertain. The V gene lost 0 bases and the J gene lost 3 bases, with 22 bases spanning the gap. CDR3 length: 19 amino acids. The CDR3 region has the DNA TGTGCCAGAAGCTTGGATAAATTCTGGGACGGGGGTCCCAATCAGCCCCAGCATTTT. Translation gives CARSLDKFWDGGPNQPQHF.

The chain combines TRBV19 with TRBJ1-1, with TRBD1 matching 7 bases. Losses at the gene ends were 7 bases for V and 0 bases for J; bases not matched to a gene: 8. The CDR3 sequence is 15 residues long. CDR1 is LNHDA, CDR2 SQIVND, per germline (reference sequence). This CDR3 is CASTPTGRMNTEAFF. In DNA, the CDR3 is TGTGCCAGTACGCCGACAGGGAGGATGAACACTGAAGCTTTCTTT.

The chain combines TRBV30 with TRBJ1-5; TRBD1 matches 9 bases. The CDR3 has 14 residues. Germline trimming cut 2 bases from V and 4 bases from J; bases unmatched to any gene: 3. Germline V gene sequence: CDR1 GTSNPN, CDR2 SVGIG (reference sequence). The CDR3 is CAWSWGQGNQPQHF. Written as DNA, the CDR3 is TGTGCCTGGAGTTGGGGACAGGGTAATCAGCCCCAGCATTTT.

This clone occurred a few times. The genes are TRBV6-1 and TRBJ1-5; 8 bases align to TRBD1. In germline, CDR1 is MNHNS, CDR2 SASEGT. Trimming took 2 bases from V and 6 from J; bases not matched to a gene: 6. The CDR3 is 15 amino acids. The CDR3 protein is CASSEQDRVGQPQHF. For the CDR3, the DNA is TGTGCCAGCAGTGAACAGGACAGGGTGGGTCAGCCCCAGCATTTT.

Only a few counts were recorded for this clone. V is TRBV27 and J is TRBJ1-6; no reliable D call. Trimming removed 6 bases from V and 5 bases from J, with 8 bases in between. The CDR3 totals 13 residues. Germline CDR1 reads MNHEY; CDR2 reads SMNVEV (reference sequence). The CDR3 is CASSPTDNSPLHF. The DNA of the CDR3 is TGTGCCAGCAGCCCCACAGATAATTCACCCCTCCACTTT.

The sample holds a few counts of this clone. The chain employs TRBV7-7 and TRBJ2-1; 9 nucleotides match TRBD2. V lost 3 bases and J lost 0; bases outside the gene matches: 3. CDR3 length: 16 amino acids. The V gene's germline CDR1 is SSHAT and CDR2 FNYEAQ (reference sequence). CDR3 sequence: CASSFKRGASYNEQFF. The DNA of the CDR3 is TGTGCCAGCAGCTTTAAGCGGGGGGCCTCCTACAATGAGCAGTTCTTC.

CDR3 residues: CASSEEGVVAGYTF. CDR3 in DNA: TGTGCCAGCAGTGAAGAGGGGGTCGTTGCTGGCTACACCTTC. This chain links TRBV2 with TRBJ1-2; perhaps TRBD1 as D (6 bases). V was cut by 1 base and J by 7 bases, with 13 bases left in between. Germline CDR1 is SNHLY and CDR2 is FYNNEI. The CDR3 covers 14 residues.

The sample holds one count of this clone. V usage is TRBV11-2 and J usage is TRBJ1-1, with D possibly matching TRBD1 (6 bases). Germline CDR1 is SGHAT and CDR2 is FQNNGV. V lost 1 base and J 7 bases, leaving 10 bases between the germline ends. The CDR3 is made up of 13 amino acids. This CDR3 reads CASSLGQALEAFF. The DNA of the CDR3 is TGTGCCAGCAGCTTAGGACAGGCCCTTGAAGCTTTCTTT.

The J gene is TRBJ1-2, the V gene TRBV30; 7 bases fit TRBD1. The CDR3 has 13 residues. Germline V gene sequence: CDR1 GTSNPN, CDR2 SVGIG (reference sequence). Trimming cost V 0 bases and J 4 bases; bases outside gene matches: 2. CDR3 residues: CAWSVSGGYGYTF. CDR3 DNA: TGTGCCTGGAGTGTATCAGGGGGCTATGGCTACACCTTC.

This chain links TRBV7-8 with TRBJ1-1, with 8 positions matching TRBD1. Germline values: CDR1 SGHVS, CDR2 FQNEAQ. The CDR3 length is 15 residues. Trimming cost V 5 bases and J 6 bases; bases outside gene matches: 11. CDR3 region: CASSPTQGADSEAFF. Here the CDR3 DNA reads TGTGCCAGCAGCCCTACTCAGGGGGCAGACTCTGAAGCTTTCTTT.

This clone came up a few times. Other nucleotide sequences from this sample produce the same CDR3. CDR3 residues: CASDLGGGHTGELFF. Here the CDR3 DNA reads TGCGCCAGCGACCTAGGGGGGGGCCACACCGGGGAGCTGTTTTTT. This chain joins TRBV5-1 and TRBJ2-2, with TRBD2 as a possible D gene (7 bases). Trimming removed 7 bases at V and 3 bases at J, with 16 bases between. The CDR3 has 15 residues. CDR1 and CDR2 (germline): SGHRS, YFSETQ.

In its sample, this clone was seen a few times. The CDR3 spells CASSTQRLAGGDYNEQFF. In DNA form, the CDR3 reads TGTGCCAGTAGTACGCAACGGCTAGCGGGGGGTGACTACAATGAGCAGTTCTTC. This rearrangement joins TRBV19 to TRBJ2-1, with TRBD2 identical over 11 bases. This CDR3 region has 18 residues. Per germline, CDR1 LNHDA and CDR2 SQIVND (reference sequence). V trimming: 4 bases; J trimming: 3 bases; junction bases outside the gene matches: 11.

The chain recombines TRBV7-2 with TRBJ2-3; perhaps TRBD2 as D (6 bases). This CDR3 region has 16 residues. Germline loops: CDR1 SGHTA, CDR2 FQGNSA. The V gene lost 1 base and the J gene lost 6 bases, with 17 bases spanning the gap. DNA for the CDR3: TGTGCCAGCAGCTTAGGACTAGATGCGGCCAGCGATACGCAGTATTTT. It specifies CASSLGLDAASDTQYF.

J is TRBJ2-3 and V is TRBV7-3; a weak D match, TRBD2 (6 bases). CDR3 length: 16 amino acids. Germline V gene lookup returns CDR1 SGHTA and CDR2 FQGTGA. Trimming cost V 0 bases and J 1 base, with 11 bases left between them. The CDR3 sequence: CASSLTRRGGTDTQYF. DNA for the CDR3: TGTGCCAGCAGCTTAACGAGGCGGGGTGGCACAGATACGCAGTATTTT.